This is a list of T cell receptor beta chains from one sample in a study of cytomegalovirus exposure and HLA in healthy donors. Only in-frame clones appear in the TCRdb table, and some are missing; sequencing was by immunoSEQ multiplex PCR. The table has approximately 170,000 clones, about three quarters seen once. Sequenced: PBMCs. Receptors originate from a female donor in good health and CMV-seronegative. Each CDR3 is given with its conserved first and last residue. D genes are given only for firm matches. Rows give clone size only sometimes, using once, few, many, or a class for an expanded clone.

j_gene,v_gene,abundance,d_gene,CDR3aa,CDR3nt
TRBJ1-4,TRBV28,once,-,CASAEGGATNEKLFF,TGTGCCAGCGCAGAAGGGGGAGCAACTAATGAAAAACTGTTTTTT
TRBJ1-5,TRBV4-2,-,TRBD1,CASSQGQGVGNQPQHF,TGTGCCAGCAGCCAAGGGCAGGGGGTGGGCAATCAGCCCCAGCATTTT
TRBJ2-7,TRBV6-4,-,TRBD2,CASRGTSGGLYEQYF,TGTGCCAGCAGGGGGACTAGCGGGGGGCTCTACGAGCAGTACTTC
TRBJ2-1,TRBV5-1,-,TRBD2,CASSSRGLAGAKSSYNEQFF,TGCGCCAGCAGCTCCCGAGGACTAGCGGGGGCCAAGAGCTCCTACAATGAGCAGTTCTTC
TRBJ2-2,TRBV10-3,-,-,CATDQTGGAGELFF,TGTGCCACCGATCAAACAGGGGGGGCCGGGGAGCTGTTTTTT
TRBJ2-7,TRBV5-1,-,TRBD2,CASSFQGLAGYEQYF,TGCGCCAGCAGCTTTCAGGGACTAGCGGGCTACGAGCAGTACTTC
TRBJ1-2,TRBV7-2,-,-,CASSEWGLGFYGYTF,TGTGCCAGCAGCGAGTGGGGGCTTGGGTTCTATGGCTACACCTTC
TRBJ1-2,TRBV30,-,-,CAWSVRGGYGYTF,TGTGCCTGGAGTGTACGGGGGGGCTATGGCTACACCTTC
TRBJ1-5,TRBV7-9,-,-,CASSASGGFNQPQHF,TGTGCCAGCAGCGCGTCGGGGGGGTTCAATCAGCCCCAGCATTTT
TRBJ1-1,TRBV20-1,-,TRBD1,CSAPDRAEAFF,TGCAGTGCACCGGACAGGGCTGAAGCTTTCTTT
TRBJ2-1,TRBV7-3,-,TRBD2,CASSYGLGRGYNEQFF,TGTGCCAGCAGCTATGGCCTCGGGAGGGGTTACAATGAGCAGTTCTTC
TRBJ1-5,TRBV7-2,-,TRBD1,CASSPTGGNQPQHF,TGTGCCAGCAGCCCCACAGGGGGCAATCAGCCCCAGCATTTT
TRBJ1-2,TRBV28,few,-,CASRSPDGGNYGYTF,TGTGCCAGCAGAAGCCCGGATGGCGGAAACTATGGCTACACCTTC
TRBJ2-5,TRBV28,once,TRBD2,CASSLLGGAQYF,TGTGCCAGCAGTTTACTGGGGGGGGCCCAGTACTTC
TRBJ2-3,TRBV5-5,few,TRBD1,CASSVDRALPTDTQYF,TGTGCCAGCAGCGTGGACAGGGCCCTGCCCACAGATACGCAGTATTTT
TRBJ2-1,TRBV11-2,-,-,CASSFNVAANEQFF,TGTGCCAGCAGCTTCAATGTAGCGGCTAATGAGCAGTTCTTC
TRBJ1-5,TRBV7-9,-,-,CASSLADSTSNQPQHF,TGTGCCAGCAGCTTAGCAGACAGTACCTCCAATCAGCCCCAGCATTTT
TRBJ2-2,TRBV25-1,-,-,CASSDSKTDRLNTGELFF,TGTGCCAGCAGTGACTCGAAAACGGACAGATTAAACACCGGGGAGCTGTTTTTT
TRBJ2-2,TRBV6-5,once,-,CASSYSSAYTGELFF,TGTGCCAGCAGTTACTCATCAGCGTATACCGGGGAGCTGTTTTTT
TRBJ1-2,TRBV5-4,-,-,CASSSAGISYGYTF,TGTGCCAGCAGCTCGGCGGGAATCTCCTATGGCTACACCTTC
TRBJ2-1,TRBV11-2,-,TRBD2,CASSLLAGNNEQFF,TGTGCCAGCAGCTTACTAGCGGGGAACAATGAGCAGTTCTTC
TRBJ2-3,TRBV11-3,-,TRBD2,CASSLVAGGSTDTQYF,TGTGCCAGCAGCTTAGTCGCGGGGGGAAGCACAGATACGCAGTATTTT
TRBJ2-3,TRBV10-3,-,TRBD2,CAISESVGGPVDTQYF,TGTGCCATCAGTGAGTCCGTGGGAGGGCCAGTTGATACGCAGTATTTT
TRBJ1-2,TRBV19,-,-,CASSMAGGGSNYGYTF,TGTGCCAGTAGTATGGCGGGGGGAGGATCTAACTATGGCTACACCTTC
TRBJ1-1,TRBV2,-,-,CASSDHGGTEAFF,TGTGCCAGCAGTGACCACGGGGGCACTGAAGCTTTCTTT
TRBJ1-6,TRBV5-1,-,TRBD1,CASSDQGAEGSPLHF,TGCGCCAGCAGCGATCAGGGGGCAGAGGGTTCACCCCTCCACTTT
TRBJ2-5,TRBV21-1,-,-,CASSKASGRETQYF,TGTGCCAGCAGCAAAGCTAGCGGGAGGGAGACCCAGTACTTC
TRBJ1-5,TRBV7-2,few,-,CASSSGQFYQPQHF,TGTGCCAGCAGCTCTGGACAGTTTTATCAGCCCCAGCATTTT
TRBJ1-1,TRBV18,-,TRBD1,CASSPNRGQKAFF,TGTGCCAGCTCCCCGAACAGGGGGCAAAAAGCTTTCTTT
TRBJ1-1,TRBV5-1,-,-,CASSLDGTGGAEAFF,TGCGCCAGCAGCTTGGATGGGACGGGCGGGGCTGAAGCTTTCTTT
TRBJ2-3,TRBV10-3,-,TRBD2,CAISVPDSGGTLTDTQYF,TGTGCCATCAGTGTTCCGGATAGCGGGGGGACACTCACAGATACGCAGTATTTT
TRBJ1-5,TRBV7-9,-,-,CASSFEGAGFQPQHF,TGTGCCAGCAGCTTCGAAGGGGCAGGGTTTCAGCCCCAGCATTTT
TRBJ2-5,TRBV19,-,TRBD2,CASTAGGRGGQETQYF,TGTGCCAGTACCGCTGGTGGGCGGGGGGGGCAAGAGACCCAGTACTTC
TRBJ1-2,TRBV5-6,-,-,CASSFTSLANYGYTF,TGTGCCAGCAGCTTCACATCGCTAGCTAACTATGGCTACACCTTC
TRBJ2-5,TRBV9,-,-,CASSAGRGSETQYF,TGTGCCAGCAGCGCCGGACGGGGGAGCGAGACCCAGTACTTC
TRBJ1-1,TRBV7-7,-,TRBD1,CASSFGFGRGADMNTEAFF,TGTGCTAGCAGCTTTGGGTTCGGCAGGGGGGCTGATATGAACACTGAAGCTTTCTTT
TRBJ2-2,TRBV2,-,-,CASKSPGNTGELFF,TGTGCCAGCAAATCTCCCGGGAACACCGGGGAGCTGTTTTTT
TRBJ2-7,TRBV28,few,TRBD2,CASSTTGTRRVYEQYF,TGTGCCAGCAGTACAACCGGGACTAGAAGAGTCTACGAGCAGTACTTC
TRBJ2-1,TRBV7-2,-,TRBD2,CASSPERALAGGSYNEQFF,TGTGCCAGCAGCCCAGAGCGGGCCTTAGCGGGGGGTTCCTACAATGAGCAGTTCTTC
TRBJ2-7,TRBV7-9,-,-,CASSHRERGPYF,TGTGCCAGCAGCCACAGGGAGAGGGGACCGTACTTC
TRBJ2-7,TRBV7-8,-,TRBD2,CASSGGLAGVAEQYF,TGTGCCAGCAGCGGGGGACTAGCGGGAGTCGCCGAGCAGTACTTC
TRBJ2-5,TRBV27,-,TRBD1,CASRQGQGFSQTQYF,TGTGCCAGCAGGCAAGGACAGGGCTTCTCCCAGACCCAGTACTTC